Listed below are T cell receptor beta chains from one sample, sequenced in a study of blood T cell repertoires in COVID-19. Using immunoSEQ multiplex PCR, the repertoire was profiled, and TCRdb retains in-frame clones only, with some absent. The repertoire has about 210,000 clones, about four fifths of them found once; the top ten carry about an eighth. Material: peripheral blood. These receptors were taken from a woman aged 40 to 50 with acute or convalescent COVID-19. Both conserved end residues are part of each CDR3. Fields, in order: J gene, V gene, clone size, D gene, CDR3 protein, CDR3 DNA. A D gene is named only where the DNA matches it firmly. Only some rows state a clone size, as once, few, many or a class for expanded clones.

J gene: TRBJ1-2
V gene: TRBV11-2
clone size: NA
D gene: NA
CDR3 protein: CASSFRSLKDGYTF
CDR3 DNA: TGTGCCAGCAGCTTCAGGTCCCTTAAGGATGGCTACACCTTC

J gene: TRBJ1-2
V gene: TRBV15
clone size: few
D gene: TRBD1
CDR3 protein: CATSRDLGRTGGGYTF
CDR3 DNA: TGTGCCACCAGCAGAGATCTGGGTCGTACAGGGGGCGGCTACACCTTC

J gene: TRBJ1-4
V gene: TRBV11-2
clone size: NA
D gene: NA
CDR3 protein: CASSLAIRTDEKLFF
CDR3 DNA: TGTGCCAGCAGCTTAGCCATACGGACTGATGAAAAACTGTTTTTT

J gene: TRBJ2-1
V gene: TRBV7-9
clone size: NA
D gene: TRBD2
CDR3 protein: CASSDGLAGREQFF
CDR3 DNA: TGTGCCAGCAGTGACGGACTAGCGGGAAGGGAGCAGTTCTTC

J gene: TRBJ1-4
V gene: TRBV19
clone size: NA
D gene: NA
CDR3 protein: CASKRNANEKLFF
CDR3 DNA: TGTGCCAGTAAGAGAAACGCTAATGAAAAACTGTTTTTT

J gene: TRBJ1-6
V gene: TRBV6-1
clone size: NA
D gene: TRBD1
CDR3 protein: CASSEAGGYSPLHF
CDR3 DNA: TGTGCCAGCAGTGAAGCAGGGGGCTATTCACCCCTCCACTTT

J gene: TRBJ2-5
V gene: TRBV19
clone size: NA
D gene: NA
CDR3 protein: CASSWDSYGGTQYF
CDR3 DNA: TGTGCCAGTAGTTGGGACTCCTACGGCGGGACCCAGTACTTC

J gene: TRBJ1-1
V gene: TRBV6-5
clone size: NA
D gene: TRBD1
CDR3 protein: CASSSPAGGWTEAFF
CDR3 DNA: TGTGCCAGCAGTTCCCCGGCAGGGGGATGGACTGAAGCTTTCTTT

J gene: TRBJ1-5
V gene: TRBV4-1
clone size: NA
D gene: NA
CDR3 protein: CASSQGGQPQHF
CDR3 DNA: TGCGCCAGCAGCCAAGGCGGGCAGCCCCAGCATTTT

J gene: TRBJ1-1
V gene: TRBV19
clone size: NA
D gene: TRBD1
CDR3 protein: CASSTTGGTEAFF
CDR3 DNA: TGTGCCAGTAGTACCACAGGGGGGACTGAAGCTTTCTTT

J gene: TRBJ2-3
V gene: TRBV11-2
clone size: NA
D gene: NA
CDR3 protein: CASSETGETDTQYF
CDR3 DNA: TGTGCCAGCAGCGAGACCGGGGAGACAGATACGCAGTATTTT

J gene: TRBJ2-1
V gene: TRBV11-2
clone size: NA
D gene: TRBD1
CDR3 protein: CASSSWTGAYNEQFF
CDR3 DNA: TGTGCCAGCAGCTCCTGGACAGGGGCCTACAATGAGCAGTTCTTC

J gene: TRBJ1-2
V gene: TRBV3-1/TRBV3-2
clone size: NA
D gene: TRBD1
CDR3 protein: CASSPGQTYGYTF
CDR3 DNA: TGTGCCAGCAGCCCGGGACAGACGTATGGCTACACCTTC

J gene: TRBJ1-1
V gene: TRBV5-5
clone size: few
D gene: NA
CDR3 protein: CASSPTGLTEAFF
CDR3 DNA: TGTGCCAGCAGTCCTACAGGGCTTACTGAAGCTTTCTTT

J gene: TRBJ2-7
V gene: TRBV5-1
clone size: NA
D gene: NA
CDR3 protein: CASSQVGGTVTYEQYF
CDR3 DNA: TGCGCCAGCAGCCAAGTGGGCGGGACCGTCACCTACGAGCAGTACTTC

J gene: TRBJ1-3
V gene: TRBV7-2
clone size: NA
D gene: TRBD1
CDR3 protein: CASETGVGGNTIYF
CDR3 DNA: TGTGCCAGCGAGACAGGGGTTGGTGGAAACACCATATATTTT

J gene: TRBJ2-1
V gene: TRBV14
clone size: NA
D gene: TRBD1
CDR3 protein: CASSPTQPGTGNEQFF
CDR3 DNA: TGTGCCAGCAGCCCCACACAACCCGGGACAGGCAATGAGCAGTTCTTC

J gene: TRBJ2-7
V gene: TRBV25-1
clone size: once
D gene: NA
CDR3 protein: CASSDHSYEQYF
CDR3 DNA: TGTGCCAGCAGTGACCACTCCTACGAGCAGTACTTC

J gene: TRBJ2-3
V gene: TRBV7-9
clone size: once
D gene: TRBD2
CDR3 protein: CASSFYGLAGGGDTQYF
CDR3 DNA: TGTGCCAGCAGTTTTTACGGACTAGCGGGAGGGGGAGATACGCAGTATTTT

J gene: TRBJ2-7
V gene: TRBV2
clone size: NA
D gene: NA
CDR3 protein: CASSVTGTHYEQYF
CDR3 DNA: TGTGCCAGCAGTGTAACGGGAACTCACTACGAGCAGTACTTC

J gene: TRBJ1-1
V gene: TRBV12-3/TRBV12-4
clone size: NA
D gene: NA
CDR3 protein: CATNREGYTEAFF
CDR3 DNA: TGTGCCACCAACAGGGAAGGCTACACTGAAGCTTTCTTT

J gene: TRBJ1-5
V gene: TRBV6-1
clone size: NA
D gene: NA
CDR3 protein: CASSERGQIHQPQHF
CDR3 DNA: TGTGCCAGCAGTGAACGGGGTCAGATCCATCAGCCCCAGCATTTT

J gene: TRBJ2-4
V gene: TRBV19
clone size: once
D gene: TRBD1
CDR3 protein: CASSSGTGGKNIQYF
CDR3 DNA: TGTGCCAGTAGTTCCGGGACAGGGGGCAAAAACATTCAGTACTTC

J gene: TRBJ1-1
V gene: TRBV2
clone size: NA
D gene: TRBD1
CDR3 protein: CASSLDRDTEAFF
CDR3 DNA: TGTGCCAGCAGTTTAGACAGGGACACTGAAGCTTTCTTT

J gene: TRBJ2-2
V gene: TRBV19
clone size: NA
D gene: TRBD2
CDR3 protein: CASSPTSGGTGELFF
CDR3 DNA: TGTGCCAGTAGTCCGACTAGCGGGGGAACCGGGGAGCTGTTTTTT

J gene: TRBJ2-1
V gene: TRBV6-4
clone size: NA
D gene: TRBD2
CDR3 protein: CASSRASGYNEQFF
CDR3 DNA: TGTGCCAGCAGTCGGGCTAGCGGATACAATGAGCAGTTCTTC

J gene: TRBJ2-7
V gene: TRBV6-6
clone size: once
D gene: NA
CDR3 protein: CASSYPKGSGLGEQYF
CDR3 DNA: TGTGCCAGCAGTTACCCGAAAGGTTCAGGGTTAGGCGAGCAGTACTTC

J gene: TRBJ2-7
V gene: TRBV9
clone size: NA
D gene: TRBD1
CDR3 protein: CASSVGQGTSYEQYF
CDR3 DNA: TGTGCCAGCAGCGTAGGACAGGGGACCTCCTACGAGCAGTACTTC

J gene: TRBJ2-3
V gene: TRBV7-9
clone size: NA
D gene: TRBD1
CDR3 protein: CASSLDTGEARYTQYF
CDR3 DNA: TGTGCCAGCAGCTTGGATACAGGGGAAGCACGTTATACGCAGTATTTT

J gene: TRBJ2-1
V gene: TRBV14
clone size: NA
D gene: TRBD2
CDR3 protein: CASSRRATSGIFSYNEQFF
CDR3 DNA: TGTGCCAGCAGCCGCAGGGCGACTAGCGGGATTTTCTCCTACAATGAGCAGTTCTTC

J gene: TRBJ1-2
V gene: TRBV28
clone size: once
D gene: TRBD1
CDR3 protein: CASSFISTGTGDGYTF
CDR3 DNA: TGTGCCAGCAGCTTTATCTCAACCGGGACAGGGGACGGCTACACCTTC

J gene: TRBJ1-3
V gene: TRBV9
clone size: NA
D gene: TRBD1
CDR3 protein: CASSYGTGGGNTIYF
CDR3 DNA: TGTGCCAGCAGCTATGGGACAGGGGGTGGAAACACCATATATTTT

J gene: TRBJ1-1
V gene: TRBV11-2
clone size: NA
D gene: NA
CDR3 protein: CASSLVPRMNTEAFF
CDR3 DNA: TGTGCCAGCAGCTTAGTTCCGCGCATGAACACTGAAGCTTTCTTT

J gene: TRBJ2-7
V gene: TRBV5-6
clone size: NA
D gene: TRBD1
CDR3 protein: CASSWDRAYEQYF
CDR3 DNA: TGTGCCAGCAGCTGGGACAGGGCCTACGAGCAGTACTTC

J gene: TRBJ1-2
V gene: TRBV7-2
clone size: NA
D gene: NA
CDR3 protein: CASSLSQGSYGYTF
CDR3 DNA: TGTGCCAGCAGCTTATCCCAGGGGAGCTATGGCTACACCTTC